Each of the 8 T cell receptor beta chains below was sequenced from the same sample in a study of blood T cell repertoires in COVID-19. Assay used: immunoSEQ multiplex PCR; TCRdb lists only in-frame clones, some missing. The table includes over 250,000 clones, around nine tenths detected once. Sequencing used PBMCs or T cells enriched from blood (not recorded which). All receptors derive from a woman aged 18-30 years who had recovered from COVID-19.

CDR3 amino acids: CASSRGPPGQGSTDTQYF. Here the CDR3 DNA reads TGCGCCAGCAGCCGGGGCCCACCGGGACAGGGGAGCACAGATACGCAGTATTTT. This chain uses TRBV4-1 with TRBJ2-3; TRBD1 aligns across 10 bases. V trimming: 4 bases; J trimming: 0 bases; junction bases outside the gene matches: 10. CDR3 size: 18 residues. The germline gives CDR1 MGHRA, CDR2 YSYEKL.

This chain joins TRBV19 and TRBJ1-1; D is uncertain. The CDR3 contains 15 residues. V lost 3 bases to trimming and J lost 2 bases, with 13 bases between them. Germline loops: CDR1 LNHDA, CDR2 SQIVND (reference sequence). CDR3: CASSIAAIPNTEAFF. CDR3 bases: TGTGCCAGTAGTATCGCGGCGATTCCAAACACTGAAGCTTTCTTT.

V usage is TRBV10-3 and J usage is TRBJ2-1; 7 nucleotides align to TRBD1. After removal of 3 bases from V and 1 base from J, the junction contained 6 bases not matched to a gene. The CDR3 contains 16 residues. Germline values: CDR1 ENHRY, CDR2 SYGVKD. DNA of the CDR3: TGTGCCATCAGTGAAGGACAGGAACGGTCCTACAATGAGCAGTTCTTC. Protein: CAISEGQERSYNEQFF.

The chain uses TRBV9 and TRBJ2-7; 8 bases are shared with TRBD1. V dropped 3 bases and J dropped 4; count of bases not matched to a gene: 6. Per the germline V gene, CDR1 is SGDLS and CDR2 is YYNGEE. CDR3 length: 14 amino acids. The CDR3 here is CASSAYDRGYEQYF. The CDR3 DNA reads TGTGCCAGCAGCGCCTACGACAGGGGTTACGAGCAGTACTTC.

The J gene is TRBJ2-1, the V gene TRBV29-1; 10 positions agree with TRBD2. The ends lost 5 bases at V and 4 bases at J; junction bases unmatched: 2. CDR1 SQVTM and CDR2 ANQGSEA come from the germline V gene. This CDR3 spans 13 amino acids. CDR3 bases: TGCAGCGTTAGCGGGGGGGGTTACAATGAGCAGTTCTTC. Translated: CSVSGGGYNEQFF.

The J gene is TRBJ2-7, the V gene TRBV27, with D uncertain. Germline V gene sequence: CDR1 MNHEY, CDR2 SMNVEV (reference sequence). CDR3 length: 15 amino acids. V lost 6 bases to trimming and J lost 2 bases, with 17 bases between them. CDR3 in amino acids: CASRRGNREAYEQYF. The CDR3 DNA is TGTGCCAGCAGGAGAGGTAACCGAGAGGCCTACGAGCAGTACTTC.

The gene calls are TRBV3-1 (or the pseudogene TRBV3-2) and TRBJ2-3, with a tentative D call TRBD1 (5 bases). CDR3 length: 16 amino acids. Trimming stripped 1 base from V and 2 bases from J, with 13 bases between. Germline CDR1 LGHDT, CDR2 YNNKEL (reference sequence). Here the CDR3 reads CASSQAGISFTDTQYF. CDR3 nucleotides: TGTGCCAGCAGCCAAGCAGGGATCAGTTTCACAGATACGCAGTATTTT.

The table lists this clone with a count of one. The chain links TRBV19 to TRBJ2-3; 13 nucleotides align to TRBD2. J gave up 1 base and V 6 bases, and 4 bases lay outside the gene matches. The CDR3 consists of 16 residues. Germline CDR1 reads LNHDA; CDR2 reads SQIVND (reference sequence). The DNA of the CDR3 is TGTGCCAGTAGGGAAACTAGCGGGAGGGGCACAGATACGCAGTATTTT. It codes for CASRETSGRGTDTQYF.